This TCR beta chain derives from a study of blood T cells in healthy people across ages. Per individual sample, total RNA of at least 6 micrograms was extracted. This clonotype was seen only a few times. Its antigen is as yet unknown. Overall study results and limits: Observed TCR beta diversity per million T cells went down as age went up. This fall followed a roughly linear course with age.

A sample-barcoded 5' primer and a J-beta primer mix were used in a second PCR of roughly 7 to 11 cycles. MiXCR, applied by TCRdb to the 5' RACE reads, yields one record per CDR3 protein. There are about 1.5 million distinct CDR3 sequences in the sample; less than 45% occur only once, and 4% lies in the top ten. The sequence was collected from a young woman in good health. Material for sequencing was blood.

This CDR3 reads CAIRGGNTEAFF. In DNA, the CDR3 is TGTGCCATCAGAGGTGGAAACACTGAAGCTTTCTTT. The V call is TRBV10-3, the J call TRBJ1-1; D call uncertain. The V end was cut by 6 bases, the J end by 2 bases, with 7 bases between. CDR1 is ENHRY and CDR2 is SYGVKD in the germline V gene. The length of the CDR3 is 12 residues.